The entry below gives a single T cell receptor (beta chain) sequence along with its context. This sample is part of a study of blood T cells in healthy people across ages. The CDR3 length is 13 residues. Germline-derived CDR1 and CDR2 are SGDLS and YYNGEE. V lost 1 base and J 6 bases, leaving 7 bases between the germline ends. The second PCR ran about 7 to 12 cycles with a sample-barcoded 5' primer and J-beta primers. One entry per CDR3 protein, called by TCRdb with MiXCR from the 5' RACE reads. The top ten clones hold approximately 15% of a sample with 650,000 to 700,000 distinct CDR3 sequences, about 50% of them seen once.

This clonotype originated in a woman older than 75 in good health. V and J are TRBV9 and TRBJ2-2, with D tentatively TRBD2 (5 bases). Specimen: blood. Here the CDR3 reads CASSVFGAGELFF. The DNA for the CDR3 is TGTGCCAGCAGCGTATTCGGGGCCGGGGAGCTGTTTTTT.